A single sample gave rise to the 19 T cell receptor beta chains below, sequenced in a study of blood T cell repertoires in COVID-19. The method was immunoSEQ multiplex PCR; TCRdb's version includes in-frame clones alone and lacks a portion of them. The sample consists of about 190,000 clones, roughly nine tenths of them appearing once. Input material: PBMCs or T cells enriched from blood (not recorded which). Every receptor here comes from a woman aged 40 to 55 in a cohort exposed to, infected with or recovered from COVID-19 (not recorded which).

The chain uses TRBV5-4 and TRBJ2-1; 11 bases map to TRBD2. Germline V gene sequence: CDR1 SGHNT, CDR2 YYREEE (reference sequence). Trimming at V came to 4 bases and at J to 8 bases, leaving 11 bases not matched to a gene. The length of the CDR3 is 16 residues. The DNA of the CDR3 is TGTGCCAGCAGCCGTCGAACTAGCGGGAGAAGCGATGAGCAGTTCTTC. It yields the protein CASSRRTSGRSDEQFF.

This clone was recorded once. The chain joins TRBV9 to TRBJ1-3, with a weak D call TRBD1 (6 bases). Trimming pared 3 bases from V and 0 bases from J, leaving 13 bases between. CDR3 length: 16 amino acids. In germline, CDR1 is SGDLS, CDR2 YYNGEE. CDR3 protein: CASSGTGSASGNTIYF. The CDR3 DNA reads TGTGCCAGCAGCGGAACAGGGTCTGCCTCTGGAAACACCATATATTTT.

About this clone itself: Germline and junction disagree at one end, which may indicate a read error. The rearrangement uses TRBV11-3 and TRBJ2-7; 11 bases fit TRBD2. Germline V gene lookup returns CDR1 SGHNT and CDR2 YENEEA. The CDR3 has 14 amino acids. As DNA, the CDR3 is TGTACCAGCAGCTTAGCGGGAGGGCCCCACGAGCAGTACTTC. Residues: CTSSLAGGPHEQYF.

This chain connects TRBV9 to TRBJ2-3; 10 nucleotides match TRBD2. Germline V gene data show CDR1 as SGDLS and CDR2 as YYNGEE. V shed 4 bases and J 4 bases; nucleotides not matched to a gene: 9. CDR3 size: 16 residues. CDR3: CASSLRAGGAADTQYF. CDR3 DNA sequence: TGTGCCAGCAGCCTCCGAGCGGGAGGGGCGGCAGATACGCAGTATTTT.

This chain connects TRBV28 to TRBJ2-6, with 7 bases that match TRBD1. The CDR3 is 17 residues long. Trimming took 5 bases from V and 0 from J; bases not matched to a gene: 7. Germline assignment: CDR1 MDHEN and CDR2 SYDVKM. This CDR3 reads CASSTVDRSSGANVLTF. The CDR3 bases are TGTGCCAGCAGTACCGTGGACAGGAGCTCTGGGGCCAACGTCCTGACTTTC.

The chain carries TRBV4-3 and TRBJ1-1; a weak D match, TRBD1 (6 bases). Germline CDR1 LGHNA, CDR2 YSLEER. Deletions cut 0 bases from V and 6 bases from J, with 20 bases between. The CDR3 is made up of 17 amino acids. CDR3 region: CASSQDFRQAGQAEAFF. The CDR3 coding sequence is TGCGCCAGCAGCCAAGATTTCAGACAGGCAGGGCAGGCTGAAGCTTTCTTT.

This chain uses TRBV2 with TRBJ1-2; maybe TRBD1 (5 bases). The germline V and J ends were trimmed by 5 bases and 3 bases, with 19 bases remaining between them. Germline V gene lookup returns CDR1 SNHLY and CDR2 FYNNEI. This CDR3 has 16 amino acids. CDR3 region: CASSRLQASLDYGYTF. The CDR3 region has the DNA TGTGCCAGCAGTCGGTTACAGGCTTCCCTTGACTATGGCTACACCTTC.

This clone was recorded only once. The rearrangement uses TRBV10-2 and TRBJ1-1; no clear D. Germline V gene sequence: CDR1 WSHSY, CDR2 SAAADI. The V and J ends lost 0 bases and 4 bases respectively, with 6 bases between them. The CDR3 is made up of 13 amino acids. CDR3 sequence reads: CASSESGSTEAFF. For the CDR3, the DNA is TGCGCCAGCAGTGAGTCGGGCAGCACTGAAGCTTTCTTT.

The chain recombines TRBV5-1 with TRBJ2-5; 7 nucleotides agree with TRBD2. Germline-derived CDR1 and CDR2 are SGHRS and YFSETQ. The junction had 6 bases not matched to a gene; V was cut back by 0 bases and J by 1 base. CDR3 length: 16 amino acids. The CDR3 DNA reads TGCGCCAGCAGCTTGGGCTGGGGGGGGGTCCAAGAGACCCAGTACTTC. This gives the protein CASSLGWGGVQETQYF. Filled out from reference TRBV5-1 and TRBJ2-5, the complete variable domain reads KAGVTQTPRYLIKTRGQQVTLSCSPISGHRSVSWYQQTPGQGLQFLFEYFSETQRNKGNFPGRFSGRQFSNSRSEMNVSTLELGDSALYLCASSLGWGGVQETQYFGPGTRLLVL.

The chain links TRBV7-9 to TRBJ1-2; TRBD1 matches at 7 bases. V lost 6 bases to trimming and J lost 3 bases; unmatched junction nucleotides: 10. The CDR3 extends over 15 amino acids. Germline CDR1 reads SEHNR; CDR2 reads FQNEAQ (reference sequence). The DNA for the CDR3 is TGTGCCAGCAGACCGGGGGTGGGACAGTACTATGGCTACACCTTC. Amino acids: CASRPGVGQYYGYTF.

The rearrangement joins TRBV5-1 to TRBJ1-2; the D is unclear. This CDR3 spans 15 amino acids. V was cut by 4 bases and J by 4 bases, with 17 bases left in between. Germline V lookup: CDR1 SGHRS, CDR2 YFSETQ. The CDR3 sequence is CASSLSPESPYGYTF. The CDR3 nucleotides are TGCGCCAGCAGCCTGAGCCCGGAGAGTCCCTATGGCTACACCTTC.

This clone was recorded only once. As DNA, the CDR3 is TGTGCCAGCAGCTTAGAAGGGACAGGGTGGGGGACTGAAGCTTTCTTT. Protein: CASSLEGTGWGTEAFF. The chain has TRBV7-9 and TRBJ1-1, with 9 nucleotides matching TRBD1. Germline CDR1 is SEHNR and CDR2 is FQNEAQ (reference sequence). J gave up 5 bases and V 1 base, and 8 bases lay outside the gene matches. The length of the CDR3 is 16 residues.

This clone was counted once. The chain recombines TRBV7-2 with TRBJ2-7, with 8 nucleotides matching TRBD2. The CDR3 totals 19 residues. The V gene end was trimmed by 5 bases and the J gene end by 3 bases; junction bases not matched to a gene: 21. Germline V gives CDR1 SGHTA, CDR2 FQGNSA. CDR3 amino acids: CASSPRRVLTGLGDYEQYF. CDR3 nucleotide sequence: TGTGCCAGCAGCCCACGGAGGGTGTTGACGGGACTAGGGGACTACGAGCAGTACTTC.

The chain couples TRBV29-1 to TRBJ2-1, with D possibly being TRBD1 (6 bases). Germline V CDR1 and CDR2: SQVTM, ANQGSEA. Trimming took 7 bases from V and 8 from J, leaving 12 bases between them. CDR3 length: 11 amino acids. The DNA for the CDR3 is TGCAGCGGAAACAGGGTTGATGAGCAGTTCTTC. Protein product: CSGNRVDEQFF.

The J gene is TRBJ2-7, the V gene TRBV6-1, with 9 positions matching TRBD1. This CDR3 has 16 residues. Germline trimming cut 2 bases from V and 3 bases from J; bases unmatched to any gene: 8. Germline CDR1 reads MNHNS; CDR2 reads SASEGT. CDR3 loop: CASSEPEDRGGYEQYF. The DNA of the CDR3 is TGTGCCAGCAGTGAACCCGAGGACAGGGGTGGCTACGAGCAGTACTTC.

CDR3 loop: CASSRLYSNQPQHF. The DNA for the CDR3 is TGTGCCAGCAGCCGTTTGTATAGCAATCAGCCCCAGCATTTT. The chain combines TRBV5-6 with TRBJ1-5; D ambiguous. Germline values: CDR1 SGHDT, CDR2 YYEEEE. The CDR3 is made up of 14 amino acids. The V and J ends lost 4 bases and 0 bases respectively, with 8 bases between them.

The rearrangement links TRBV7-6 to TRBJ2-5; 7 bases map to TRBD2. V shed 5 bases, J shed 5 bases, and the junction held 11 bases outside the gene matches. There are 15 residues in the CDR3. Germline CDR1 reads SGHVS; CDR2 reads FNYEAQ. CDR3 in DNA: TGTGCCAGCAGCCCCCGGAGCCGGGAGGCGGAGACCCAGTACTTC. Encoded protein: CASSPRSREAETQYF.

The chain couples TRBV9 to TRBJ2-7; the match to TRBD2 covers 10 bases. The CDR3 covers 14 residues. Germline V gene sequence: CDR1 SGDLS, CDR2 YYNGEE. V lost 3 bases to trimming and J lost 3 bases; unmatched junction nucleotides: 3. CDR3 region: CASSGTSGHYEQYF. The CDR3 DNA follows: TGTGCCAGCAGCGGGACTAGCGGACACTACGAGCAGTACTTC.

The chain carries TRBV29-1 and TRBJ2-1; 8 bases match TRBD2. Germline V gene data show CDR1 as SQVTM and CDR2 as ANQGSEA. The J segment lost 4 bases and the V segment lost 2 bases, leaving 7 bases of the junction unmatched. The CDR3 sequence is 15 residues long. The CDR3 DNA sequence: TGCAGCGTTGAAAGTTATAGCGGGATTTACAATGAGCAGTTCTTC. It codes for CSVESYSGIYNEQFF.